The source of this T cell receptor (beta chain) is a study of CXCR3-negative and CXCR3-positive naive CD8 T cells. The CDR3 has 15 amino acids. Germline V gene data show CDR1 as LGHDT and CDR2 as YNNKEL (reference sequence). Phenotypically, naive CD8+ T cells corresponded to CD45RO-CCR7+CD27+CD95-. The TRB cDNA libraries were prepared by 5' RACE with UMI labels. Following a re-call of the 5' RACE reads, TCRdb has one entry per CDR3 protein and lacks DNA. This repertoire comprises 150,000 or so distinct CDR3 sequences; its ten largest clones make up approximately 0.29%. The material sequenced was naive CXCR3- CD8+ T cells from blood. Sample subset: CD45RO-CCR7+CD27+CD95- naive CD8+ T cells lacking CXCR3 (TNR3-). The source is a human donor in good health. Some clones in this sample may be carry-over from other donors' samples. The rearrangement joins TRBV3-1 to TRBJ2-1; TCRdb returns TRBD2, unconfirmable since there is no DNA. CDR3: CASSQGTSGRNEQFF.